What follows describes a single TCR beta chain. Antigen unknown. With the 5' RACE reads reprocessed, TCRdb shows one record per CDR3 protein and no DNA. In all, the sample yields about 380,000 distinct CDR3 sequences. The data derive from a study of monozygotic twins with inflammatory bowel disease. Notes on the study in general: Distinct T cell subtypes could not be told apart.

The sequenced material came from blood. This TCR was sampled from a human donor with ulcerative colitis or Crohn's disease, or a healthy co-twin of an affected twin (not recorded which).

CDR3: CASKIRGMYEQYF. V gene TRBV28 combines with J gene TRBJ2-7; the TRBD1 assignment by TCRdb is unverifiable without DNA. CDR3 length equals 13 residues. The germline CDR1 and CDR2 sequences are MDHEN and SYDVKM.